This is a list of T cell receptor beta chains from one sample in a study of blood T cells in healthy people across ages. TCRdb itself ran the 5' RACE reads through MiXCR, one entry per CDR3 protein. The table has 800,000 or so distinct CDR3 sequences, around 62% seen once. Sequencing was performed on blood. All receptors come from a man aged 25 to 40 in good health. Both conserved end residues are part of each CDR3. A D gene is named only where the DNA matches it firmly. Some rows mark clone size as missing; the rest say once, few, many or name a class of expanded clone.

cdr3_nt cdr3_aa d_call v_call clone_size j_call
TGCAGTGCTAGAGGTGGTCGGCCACTTTGGCCCCTCCACTTT CSARGGRPLWPLHF NA TRBV20-1 NA TRBJ1-6
TGTGCCTGGACTCAGACAGCCTACACTGAAGCTTTCTTT CAWTQTAYTEAFF NA TRBV30 NA TRBJ1-1
TGTGCCAGCAGTCCCCGGGGATTAGAAGAGACCCAGTACTTC CASSPRGLEETQYF NA TRBV28 NA TRBJ2-5
TGTGCCAGCAGGAACCGGGACCCACTGGGGTATTTT CASRNRDPLGYF NA TRBV7-2 NA TRBJ2-3
TGCAGTGCCAGCCCGGGACTAGGGATTCTTAACGCGCAGTATTTT CSASPGLGILNAQYF TRBD2 TRBV20-1 many TRBJ2-3
TGCGCCAGCAGCCAAGAGGGTCAGGTTTTTAGCACAGATACGCAGTATTTT CASSQEGQVFSTDTQYF NA TRBV4-3 few TRBJ2-3
TGTGCCAGCAGCCAGCTAGCGGCCCTCCCCAATGAGCAGTTCTTC CASSQLAALPNEQFF TRBD2 TRBV14 NA TRBJ2-1
TGCGCCAGCAGCCCACAACCCAGGGGAGAGACCCAGTACTTC CASSPQPRGETQYF NA TRBV5-1 NA TRBJ2-5
TGTGCCAGCAGCTTAACTGCCAGGGCGCGGGGCGAGCAGTACTTC CASSLTARARGEQYF NA TRBV7-3 NA TRBJ2-7
TGTGCCAGCAGCCTGACTTCGGGACGCCCGAGCTCCTACAATGAGCAGTTCTTC CASSLTSGRPSSYNEQFF NA TRBV5-5 NA TRBJ2-1
TGTGCCAGCAGCCCGCGACGGACAGTCTCCGACGAGCAGTACTTC CASSPRRTVSDEQYF NA TRBV11-2 NA TRBJ2-7
TGTGCCAGCAGCCAAGGGTCTACAGTGAACACTGAAGCTTTCTTT CASSQGSTVNTEAFF NA TRBV14 NA TRBJ1-1
TGTGCCAGCAGCGTAGAGGGGCAGGGGGCCTACAATGAGCAGTTCTTC CASSVEGQGAYNEQFF TRBD1 TRBV9 NA TRBJ2-1
TGTGCCAGCAGTTATCTCAGGGATAAGCAGACCCAGTACTTC CASSYLRDKQTQYF NA TRBV6-5 NA TRBJ2-5
TGTGCCAGCAGTTACGGCCTTAGGAATTCTGGGGCCAACGTCCTGACTTTC CASSYGLRNSGANVLTF NA TRBV6-2/TRBV6-3 NA TRBJ2-6
TGTGCCATCACGGGGGGGGAGCGTGAGACCCAGTACTTC CAITGGERETQYF TRBD2 TRBV10-3 few TRBJ2-5
TGTGCCAGCAGTTTCGGACAGATAATAGCGGGAGGTGAGCAGTTCTTC CASSFGQIIAGGEQFF TRBD2 TRBV28 few TRBJ2-1
TGTGCCAGCAGTCCTATAGCGGGGGGATCCTACAATGAGCAGTTCTTC CASSPIAGGSYNEQFF TRBD2 TRBV27 few TRBJ2-1
TGCGCCAGCAGCTTGGCTCGGGAGACCCAGTACTTC CASSLARETQYF NA TRBV7-2 many TRBJ2-5
TGTGCCAGCAGCGTTAGTATATTTGACGAGCAGTACTTC CASSVSIFDEQYF NA TRBV9 NA TRBJ2-7
TGCAGCGTTGATGGCAGGGATGATTATACGCAGTATTTT CSVDGRDDYTQYF NA TRBV29-1 NA TRBJ2-3
TGTGCCACCCTACAGGGTCCCGTGAACATTCAGTACTTC CATLQGPVNIQYF NA TRBV6-2/TRBV6-3 NA TRBJ2-4